The rows below give T cell receptor beta chains drawn from one sample of a study of T cell clonotyping in hematopoietic cell transplantation. Assay: immunoSEQ multiplex PCR; the TCRdb copy retains only in-frame clones and omits some. The sample includes 25,000 to 35,000 clones, 90% to 95% seen only once; the top ten take approximately 2.1%. Specimen: peripheral blood mononuclear cells, collected before stem cell transplant. These receptors were taken from a man aged 45 to 65 with acute myeloid leukemia. Some clones in this sample may be carry-over from other donors' samples. Each CDR3 is given with its conserved first and last residue. The D gene is left open where the match is weak. Clone size is given for some rows only: seen once, a few or many times, or a class if the clone is expanded.

cdr3_nt | cdr3_aa | j_call | d_call | clone_size | cdr3_length | v_call
TGTGCCAGCAGTCCTACGGGCCTCGTGAACACTGAAGCTTTCTTT | CASSPTGLVNTEAFF | TRBJ1-1 | NA | NA | 15 | TRBV25-1
TGTGCCTGGAGTGTACTCGATGAAAAACTGTTTTTT | CAWSVLDEKLFF | TRBJ1-4 | NA | NA | 12 | TRBV30
TGTGCCAGCAGCTTAGGGGACAGGATTTACGAGCAGTACTTC | CASSLGDRIYEQYF | TRBJ2-7 | TRBD1 | NA | 14 | TRBV7-8
TGTGCCTGGATGGGGGGAGAGACCCAGTACTTC | CAWMGGETQYF | TRBJ2-5 | NA | NA | 11 | TRBV30
TGTGCCGGAAAACGGACTTCTAGAGGAGAGACCCAGTACTTC | CAGKRTSRGETQYF | TRBJ2-5 | NA | NA | 14 | TRBV30
TGTGCCAGCAGCTTAGGGCCCGGGAATGAGCAGTTCTTC | CASSLGPGNEQFF | TRBJ2-1 | NA | NA | 13 | TRBV7-9
TGTGCCAGCAGTGAACTCGGGTTCTCGGGAAACACCATATATTTT | CASSELGFSGNTIYF | TRBJ1-3 | NA | NA | 15 | TRBV2
TGTGCCAGCAACCCAAAAACTAGCGCCTTGGCCCGGTATGAGCAGTTCTTC | CASNPKTSALARYEQFF | TRBJ2-1 | TRBD2 | once | 17 | TRBV2
TGTGCCTGGAGTGTCCGGGAGTTCGGCGGGAGGGCCATCTATGAGCAGTTCTTC | CAWSVREFGGRAIYEQFF | TRBJ2-1 | TRBD2 | NA | 18 | TRBV30
TGTGCCAGCAGCTTGGGGGAGTTCAAGGATAGGAAGTATTTT | CASSLGEFKDRKYF | TRBJ2-3 | NA | NA | 14 | TRBV5-4